The 8 T cell receptor beta chains reported below all come from one sample, sequenced in a study of shared clonotypes between healthy human individuals. Terminally differentiated effector memory CD45RA+ cells were excluded by CCR7 positive selection of CD45RO-negative cells. The data were produced by immunoSEQ multiplex PCR, yet TCRdb's version contains in-frame clones alone and is incomplete. In the table there are about 680,000 clones, around 90% of which are singletons. The sequenced sample consisted of naive CD8+ T cells sorted from blood. The receptor source for this set is a man aged 25-45 years in good health.

The CDR3 protein is CASSFGTDLYEQYF. CDR3 nucleotide sequence: TGTGCCAGCAGTTTTGGGACAGACCTCTACGAGCAGTACTTC. This chain connects TRBV28 to TRBJ2-7; 7 bases agree with TRBD1. J was trimmed by 3 bases and V by 3 bases; bases with no gene match: 5. CDR1 and CDR2 (germline): MDHEN, SYDVKM. CDR3 length equals 14 residues.

The chain has TRBV15 and TRBJ2-1; possible D gene TRBD2, 5 bases. The CDR3 sequence is 13 residues long. Trimming pared 3 bases from V and 4 bases from J, leaving 7 bases between. Germline CDR1 and CDR2: LNHNV and YYDKDF (reference sequence). CDR3 residues: CATSSSGYNEQFF. DNA for the CDR3: TGTGCCACCAGCAGTTCGGGATACAATGAGCAGTTCTTC.

J is TRBJ2-7 and V is TRBV19, with D tentatively TRBD2 (6 bases). Between the trimmed V and J ends, which lost 6 bases and 2 bases, there was a span of 8 bases. The CDR3 consists of 12 residues. Germline CDR1 LNHDA, CDR2 SQIVND (reference sequence). The CDR3 nucleotides read TGTGCCAGTAGCGGGGGTCCCTACGAGCAGTACTTC. Its translation: CASSGGPYEQYF.

The chain employs TRBV11-2 and TRBJ2-1, with 9 bases identical to TRBD2. With V trimmed by 3 bases and J by 7 bases, 1 base remained unmatched. Germline V gene sequence: CDR1 SGHAT, CDR2 FQNNGV. The CDR3 covers 13 residues. The CDR3 coding sequence is TGTGCCAGCAGCTTTGGACTAGCGAATGAGCAGTTCTTC. Translated, it gives CASSFGLANEQFF.

This clone came up many times. The chain employs TRBV9 and TRBJ1-1; no reliable D call. The CDR3 contains 15 residues. Trimming cost V 3 bases and J 1 base, with 13 bases left between them. Germline lookup yields CDR1 SGDLS and CDR2 YYNGEE. CDR3 loop: CASSARRAGNTEAFF. DNA for the CDR3: TGTGCCAGCAGCGCCCGTCGGGCGGGGAACACTGAAGCTTTCTTT.

This chain links TRBV4-1 with TRBJ2-1; 12 bases line up with TRBD2. The ends lost 1 base at V and 7 bases at J; junction bases unmatched: 11. Per the germline V gene, CDR1 is MGHRA and CDR2 is YSYEKL. This CDR3 contains 18 residues. CDR3: CASSQAGGGLAGRNEQFF. As DNA, the CDR3 is TGCGCCAGCAGCCAAGCAGGGGGTGGACTAGCGGGGAGGAATGAGCAGTTCTTC.

This clone was found once. This chain connects TRBV7-6 to TRBJ2-5; weak D call: TRBD2 (5 bases). The CDR3 extends over 11 amino acids. V gave up 8 bases and J gave up 5 bases, with 9 bases separating them. CDR1 SGHVS and CDR2 FNYEAQ come from the germline V gene. CDR3 protein: CASLLGETQYF. The CDR3 DNA is TGTGCCAGCTTACTAGGGGAGACCCAGTACTTC.

The chain combines TRBV12-2 with TRBJ1-3; TRBD1 is the table's D call and was not checked against the DNA. TRBV12-2 is a pseudogene. CDR3 size: 16 residues. Written as DNA, the CDR3 is TGTGCAAGTCGCGACGGGACAGACTTCGCTGGAAACACCATATATTTT. Translation gives CASRDGTDFAGNTIYF.